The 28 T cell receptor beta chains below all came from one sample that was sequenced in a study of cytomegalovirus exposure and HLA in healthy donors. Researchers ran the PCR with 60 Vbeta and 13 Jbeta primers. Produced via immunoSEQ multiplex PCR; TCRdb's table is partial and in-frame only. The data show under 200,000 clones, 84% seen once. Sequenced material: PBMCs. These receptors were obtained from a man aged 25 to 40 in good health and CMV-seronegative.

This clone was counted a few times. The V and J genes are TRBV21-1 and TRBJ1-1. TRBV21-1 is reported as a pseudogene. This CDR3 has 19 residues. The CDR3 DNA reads TGTGCCAGCAGCAAAGCTCTCTGTATAAGCGGGGAGGTCAACACTGAAGCTTTCTTT. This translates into CASSKALCISGEVNTEAFF.

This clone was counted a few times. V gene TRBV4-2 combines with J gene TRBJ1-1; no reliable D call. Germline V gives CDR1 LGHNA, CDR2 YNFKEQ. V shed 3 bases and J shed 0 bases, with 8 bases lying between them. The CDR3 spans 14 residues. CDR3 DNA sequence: TGTGCCAGCAGCCAGAGCGTGATGAACACTGAAGCTTTCTTT. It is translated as CASSQSVMNTEAFF.

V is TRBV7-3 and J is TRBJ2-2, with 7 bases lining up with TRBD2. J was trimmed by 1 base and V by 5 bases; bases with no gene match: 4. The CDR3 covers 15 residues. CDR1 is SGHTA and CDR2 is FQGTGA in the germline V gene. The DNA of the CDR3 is TGTGCCAGCAGCCCTCTAGCGGAGAACACCGGGGAGCTGTTTTTT. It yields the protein CASSPLAENTGELFF. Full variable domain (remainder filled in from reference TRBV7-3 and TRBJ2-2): GAGVSQTPSNKVTEKGKYVELRCDPISGHTALYWYRQSLGQGPEFLIYFQGTGAADDSGLPNDRFFAVRPEGSVSTLKIQRTERGDSAVYLCASSPLAENTGELFFGEGSRLTVL.

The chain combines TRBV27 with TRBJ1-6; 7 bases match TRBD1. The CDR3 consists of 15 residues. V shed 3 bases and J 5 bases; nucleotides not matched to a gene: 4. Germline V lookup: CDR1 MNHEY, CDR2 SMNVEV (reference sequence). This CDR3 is CASSFQGGDNSPLHF. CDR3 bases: TGTGCCAGCAGTTTCCAGGGGGGAGATAATTCACCCCTCCACTTT.

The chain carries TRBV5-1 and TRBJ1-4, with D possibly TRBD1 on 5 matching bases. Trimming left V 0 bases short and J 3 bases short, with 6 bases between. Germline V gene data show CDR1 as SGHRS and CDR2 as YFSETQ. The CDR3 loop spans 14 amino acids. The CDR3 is CASSLARANEKLFF. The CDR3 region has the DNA TGCGCCAGCAGCTTGGCCAGGGCTAATGAAAAACTGTTTTTT. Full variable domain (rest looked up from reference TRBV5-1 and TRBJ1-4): KAGVTQTPRYLIKTRGQQVTLSCSPISGHRSVSWYQQTPGQGLQFLFEYFSETQRNKGNFPGRFSGRQFSNSRSEMNVSTLELGDSALYLCASSLARANEKLFFGSGTQLSVL.

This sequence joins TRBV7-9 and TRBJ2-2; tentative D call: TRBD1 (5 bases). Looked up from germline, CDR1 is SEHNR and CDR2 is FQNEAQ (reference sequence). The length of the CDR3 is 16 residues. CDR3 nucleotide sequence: TGTTCCATCGCCCTCCCAAAAGGGGAGAACACCGGGGAGCTGTTTTTT. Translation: CSIALPKGENTGELFF.

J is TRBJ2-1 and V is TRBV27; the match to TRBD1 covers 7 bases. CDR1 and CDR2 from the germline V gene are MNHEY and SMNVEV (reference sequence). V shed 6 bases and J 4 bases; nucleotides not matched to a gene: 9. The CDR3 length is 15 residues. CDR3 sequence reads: CASRQTGTVYNEQFF. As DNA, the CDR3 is TGTGCCAGCAGACAGACCGGGACAGTGTACAATGAGCAGTTCTTC.

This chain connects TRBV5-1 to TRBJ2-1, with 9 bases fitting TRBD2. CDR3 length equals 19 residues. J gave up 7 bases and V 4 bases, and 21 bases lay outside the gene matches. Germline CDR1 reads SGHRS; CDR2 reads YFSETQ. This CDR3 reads CASSPSAGGNSGRGNEQFF. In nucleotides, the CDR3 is TGCGCCAGCAGCCCCTCGGCCGGGGGAAATAGCGGGAGAGGGAATGAGCAGTTCTTC.

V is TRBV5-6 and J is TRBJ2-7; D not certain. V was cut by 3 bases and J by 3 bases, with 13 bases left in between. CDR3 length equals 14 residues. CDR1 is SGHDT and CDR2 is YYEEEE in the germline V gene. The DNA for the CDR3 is TGTGCCAGCAGCTCCACCCAAGGAGTCTACGAGCAGTACTTC. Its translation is CASSSTQGVYEQYF.

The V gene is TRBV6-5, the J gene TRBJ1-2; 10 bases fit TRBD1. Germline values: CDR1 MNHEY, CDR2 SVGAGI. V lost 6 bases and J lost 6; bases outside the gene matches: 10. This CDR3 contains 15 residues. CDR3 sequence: CASRPGQGNRDGYTF. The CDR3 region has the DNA TGTGCCAGCAGACCGGGACAGGGGAATCGTGATGGCTACACCTTC.

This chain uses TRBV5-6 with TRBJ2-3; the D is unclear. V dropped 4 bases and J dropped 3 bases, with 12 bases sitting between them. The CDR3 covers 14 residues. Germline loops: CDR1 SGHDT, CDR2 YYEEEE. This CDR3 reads CASSVGPRTDTQYF. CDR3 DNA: TGTGCCAGCAGCGTGGGCCCTAGGACAGATACGCAGTATTTT.

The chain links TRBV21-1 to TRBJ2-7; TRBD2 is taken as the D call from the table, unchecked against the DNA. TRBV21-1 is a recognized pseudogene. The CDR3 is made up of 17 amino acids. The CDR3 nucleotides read TGTGCCAGCAGCAAAGACCGGGTAGCGGCGAGGAATGACGAGCAGTACTTC. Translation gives CASSKDRVAARNDEQYF.

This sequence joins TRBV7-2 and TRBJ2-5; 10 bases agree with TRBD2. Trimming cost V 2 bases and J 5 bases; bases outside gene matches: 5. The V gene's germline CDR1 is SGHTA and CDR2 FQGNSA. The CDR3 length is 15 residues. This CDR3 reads CASSLPAGGRETQYF. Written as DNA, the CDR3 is TGTGCCAGCAGCTTACCAGCGGGAGGGCGCGAGACCCAGTACTTC.

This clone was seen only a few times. The chain's CDR3 is CASSTKSDRVYEQYF. The CDR3 DNA reads TGTGCCAGTAGTACCAAATCGGACAGGGTCTACGAGCAGTACTTC. The chain has TRBV19 and TRBJ2-7; 8 positions agree with TRBD1. Germline CDR1 is LNHDA and CDR2 is SQIVND (reference sequence). The ends lost 4 bases at V and 3 bases at J; junction bases unmatched: 8. This CDR3 is 15 amino acids long.

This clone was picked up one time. This CDR3 reads CASSSIQGTDTQYF. The CDR3 coding sequence is TGCGCCAGCAGCTCAATACAGGGAACAGATACGCAGTATTTT. The chain carries TRBV5-1 and TRBJ2-3, with D perhaps matching TRBD1 (6 bases). CDR1 is SGHRS, CDR2 YFSETQ, per germline. CDR3 length: 14 residues. Trimming cost V 3 bases and J 3 bases, with 11 bases left between them.

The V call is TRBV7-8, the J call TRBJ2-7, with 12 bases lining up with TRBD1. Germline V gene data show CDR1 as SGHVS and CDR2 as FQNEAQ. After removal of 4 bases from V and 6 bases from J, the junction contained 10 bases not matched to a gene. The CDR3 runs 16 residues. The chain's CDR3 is CASSSPPGTGGAEQYF. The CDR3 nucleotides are TGTGCCAGCAGCTCTCCCCCCGGGACAGGGGGCGCCGAGCAGTACTTC.

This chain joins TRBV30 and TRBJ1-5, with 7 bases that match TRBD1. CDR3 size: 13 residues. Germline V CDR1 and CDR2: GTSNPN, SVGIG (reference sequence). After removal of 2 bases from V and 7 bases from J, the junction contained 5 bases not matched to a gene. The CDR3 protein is CAWSHRGDQPQHF. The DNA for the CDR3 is TGTGCCTGGAGTCACAGGGGCGACCAGCCCCAGCATTTT.

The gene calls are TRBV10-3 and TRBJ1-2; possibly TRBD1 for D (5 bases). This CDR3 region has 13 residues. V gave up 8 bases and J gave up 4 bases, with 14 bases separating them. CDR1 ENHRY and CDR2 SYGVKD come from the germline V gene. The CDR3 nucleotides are TGTGCCATCTGGCGGGGCGCGAGCTATGGCTACACCTTC. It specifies CAIWRGASYGYTF.

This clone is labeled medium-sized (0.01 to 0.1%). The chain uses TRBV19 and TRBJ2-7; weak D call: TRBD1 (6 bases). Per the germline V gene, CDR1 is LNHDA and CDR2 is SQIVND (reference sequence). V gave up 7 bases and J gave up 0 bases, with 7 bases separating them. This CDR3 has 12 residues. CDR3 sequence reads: CASKGDSYEQYF. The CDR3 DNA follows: TGTGCCAGTAAGGGGGACTCCTACGAGCAGTACTTC. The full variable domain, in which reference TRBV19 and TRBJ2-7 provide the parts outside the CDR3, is DGGITQSPKYLFRKEGQNVTLSCEQNLNHDAMYWYRQDPGQGLRLIYYSQIVNDFQKGDIAEGYSVSREKKESFPLTVTSAQKNPTAFYLCASKGDSYEQYFGPGTRLTVT.

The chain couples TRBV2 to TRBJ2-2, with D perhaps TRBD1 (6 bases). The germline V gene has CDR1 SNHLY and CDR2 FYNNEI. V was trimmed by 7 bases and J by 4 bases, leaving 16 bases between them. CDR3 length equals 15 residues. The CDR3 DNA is TGTGCCAGCAAGTTAGAGGGGGTGAGCACCGGGGAGCTGTTTTTT. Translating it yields CASKLEGVSTGELFF. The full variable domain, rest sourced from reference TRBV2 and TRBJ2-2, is EPEVTQTPSHQVTQMGQEVILRCVPISNHLYFYWYRQILGQKVEFLVSFYNNEISEKSEIFDDQFSVERPDGSNFTLKIRSTKLEDSAMYFCASKLEGVSTGELFFGEGSRLTVL.

The chain's CDR3 is CASKATSETDTQYF. DNA for the CDR3: TGTGCCAGCAAGGCGACTAGCGAGACAGATACGCAGTATTTT. The chain links TRBV6-1 to TRBJ2-3, with TRBD2 matching over 8 bases. Germline lookup yields CDR1 MNHNS and CDR2 SASEGT. The V and J ends lost 7 bases and 3 bases, in that order; junction bases with no gene match: 6. The CDR3 has 14 amino acids.

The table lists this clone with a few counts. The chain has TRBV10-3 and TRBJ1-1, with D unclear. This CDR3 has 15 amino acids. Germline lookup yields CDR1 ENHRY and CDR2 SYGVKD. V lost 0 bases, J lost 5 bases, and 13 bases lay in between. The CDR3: CAISESKGSGTEAFF. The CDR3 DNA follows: TGTGCCATCAGTGAGTCGAAAGGATCGGGGACTGAAGCTTTCTTT.

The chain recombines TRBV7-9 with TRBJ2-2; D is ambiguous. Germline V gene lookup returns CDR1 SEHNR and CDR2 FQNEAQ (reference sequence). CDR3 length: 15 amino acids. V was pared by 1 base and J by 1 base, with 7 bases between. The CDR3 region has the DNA TGTGCCAGCAGCTTAGAGTCAGAGAACACCGGGGAGCTGTTTTTT. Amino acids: CASSLESENTGELFF. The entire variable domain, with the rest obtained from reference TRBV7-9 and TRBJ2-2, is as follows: DTGVSQNPRHKITKRGQNVTFRCDPISEHNRLYWYRQTLGQGPEFLTYFQNEAQLEKSRLLSDRFSAERPKGSFSTLEIQRTEQGDSAMYLCASSLESENTGELFFGEGSRLTVL.

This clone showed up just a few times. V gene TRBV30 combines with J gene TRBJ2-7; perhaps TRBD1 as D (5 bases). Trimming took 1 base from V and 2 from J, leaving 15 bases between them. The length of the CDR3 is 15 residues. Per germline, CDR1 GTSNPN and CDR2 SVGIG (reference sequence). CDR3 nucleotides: TGTGCCTGGAGTGCAGGTCATGGGGCCCCCTACGAGCAGTACTTC. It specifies CAWSAGHGAPYEQYF.

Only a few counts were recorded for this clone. The CDR3 loop is CASSYHPRYNEQFF. The CDR3 DNA sequence: TGTGCCAGCAGTTACCATCCCAGGTACAATGAGCAGTTCTTC. The rearrangement joins TRBV6-6 to TRBJ2-1; D unclear. The CDR3 loop spans 14 amino acids. The V and J ends lost 2 bases and 4 bases respectively, with 9 bases between them. Germline V gene lookup returns CDR1 MNHNY and CDR2 SVGAGI (reference sequence).

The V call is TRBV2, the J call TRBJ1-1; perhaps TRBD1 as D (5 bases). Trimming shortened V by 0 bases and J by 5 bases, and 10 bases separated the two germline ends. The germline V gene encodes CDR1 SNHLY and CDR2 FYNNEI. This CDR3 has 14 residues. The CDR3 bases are TGTGCCAGCAGTGAAGCGCTCAGGGCAACTGAAGCTTTCTTT. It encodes CASSEALRATEAFF.

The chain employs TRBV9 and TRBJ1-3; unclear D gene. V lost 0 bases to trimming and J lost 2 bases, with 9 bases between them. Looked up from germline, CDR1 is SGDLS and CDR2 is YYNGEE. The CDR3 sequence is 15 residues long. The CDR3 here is CASSVGGGTGNTIYF. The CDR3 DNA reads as TGTGCCAGCAGCGTAGGTGGAGGGACTGGAAACACCATATATTTT.

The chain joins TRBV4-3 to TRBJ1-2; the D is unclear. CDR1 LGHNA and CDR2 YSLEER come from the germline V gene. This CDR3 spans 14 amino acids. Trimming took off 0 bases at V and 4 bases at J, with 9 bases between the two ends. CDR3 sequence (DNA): TGCGCCAGCAGCCAAGACGGCAGCGGCTATGGCTACACCTTC. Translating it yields CASSQDGSGYGYTF.